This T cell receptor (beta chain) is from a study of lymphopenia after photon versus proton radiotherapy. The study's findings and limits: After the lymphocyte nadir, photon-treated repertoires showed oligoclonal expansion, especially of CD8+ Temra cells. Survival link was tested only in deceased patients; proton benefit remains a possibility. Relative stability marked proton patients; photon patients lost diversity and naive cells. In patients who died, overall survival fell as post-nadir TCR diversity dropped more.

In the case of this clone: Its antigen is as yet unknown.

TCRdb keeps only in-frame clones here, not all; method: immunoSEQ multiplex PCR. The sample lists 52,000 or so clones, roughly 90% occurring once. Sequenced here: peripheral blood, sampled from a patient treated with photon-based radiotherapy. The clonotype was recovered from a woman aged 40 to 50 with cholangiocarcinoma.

CDR3 coding DNA: TGCGCCAGCAGCTTGGATACACCCACAGATACGCAGTATTTT. Translating it yields CASSLDTPTDTQYF. This chain connects TRBV5-1 to TRBJ2-3; D ambiguous. CDR3 length: 14 residues. V was cut by 0 bases and J by 2 bases, with 7 bases left in between. Germline V gives CDR1 SGHRS, CDR2 YFSETQ. The whole variable domain, filled in from reference TRBV5-1 and TRBJ2-3, reads KAGVTQTPRYLIKTRGQQVTLSCSPISGHRSVSWYQQTPGQGLQFLFEYFSETQRNKGNFPGRFSGRQFSNSRSEMNVSTLELGDSALYLCASSLDTPTDTQYFGPGTRLTVL.